The 24 T cell receptor beta chains in this list originate from one sample, sequenced in a study of cytomegalovirus exposure and HLA in healthy donors. The PCR had 60 Vbeta and 13 Jbeta primers. Clones were sequenced by immunoSEQ multiplex PCR, and TCRdb holds only the in-frame ones, with some missing. Of 120,000 or so clones in the sample, more than 70% are singletons; the top ten hold 1%. Material for sequencing was PBMCs. Every receptor here comes from a human donor in good health.

CDR3 residues: CASSDPTGVMAEAFF. In DNA, the CDR3 is TGTGCCAGCAGCGACCCTACAGGGGTAATGGCTGAAGCTTTCTTT. The chain joins TRBV7-2 to TRBJ1-1; 7 nucleotides match TRBD1. There are 15 residues in the CDR3. Germline CDR1 is SGHTA and CDR2 is FQGNSA. V gave up 5 bases and J gave up 6 bases; unmatched junction bases: 12.

This rearrangement joins TRBV5-4 to TRBJ1-1; 8 bases agree with TRBD1. V shed 4 bases, J shed 8 bases, and the junction held 19 bases outside the gene matches. The germline gives CDR1 SGHNT, CDR2 YYREEE (reference sequence). The CDR3 is 17 amino acids. In DNA, the CDR3 is TGTGCCAGCAGCCCAGGGGGCGGGCGGAGGGGGGTGAAAGAAGCTTTCTTT. Translating gives CASSPGGGRRGVKEAFF.

The V gene is TRBV13, the J gene TRBJ2-5; 10 bases fit TRBD1. The CDR3 is 17 residues long. After removal of 4 bases from V and 5 bases from J, the junction contained 13 bases not matched to a gene. Germline lookup yields CDR1 PRHDT and CDR2 FYEKMQ (reference sequence). This CDR3 reads CASSYPSETGGRETQYF. The DNA of the CDR3 is TGTGCCAGCAGCTACCCCTCTGAGACAGGGGGCAGGGAGACCCAGTACTTC. Full variable domain (remainder filled in from reference TRBV13 and TRBJ2-5): AAGVIQSPRHLIKEKRETATLKCYPIPRHDTVYWYQQGPGQDPQFLISFYEKMQSDKGSIPDRFSAQQFSDYHSELNMSSLELGDSALYFCASSYPSETGGRETQYFGPGTRLLVL.

This clone was counted only a few times. The identical CDR3 is also encoded by other nucleotide sequences in the sample. This chain connects TRBV29-1 to TRBJ1-1, with D possibly TRBD1 on 6 matching bases. The ends were cut back, 3 bases at V and 1 base at J, with 12 bases in the middle. Germline V CDR1 and CDR2: SQVTM, ANQGSEA. The CDR3 covers 14 residues. The CDR3 loop reads CSVENRAKNTEAFF. The CDR3 DNA reads TGCAGCGTTGAGAACAGGGCAAAGAACACTGAAGCTTTCTTT.

This chain joins TRBV5-1 and TRBJ2-3; D unclear. The CDR3 totals 15 residues. V was pared by 2 bases and J by 2 bases, with 12 bases between. CDR1 is SGHRS, CDR2 YFSETQ, per germline. The CDR3 sequence: CASSLQQHNTDTQYF. CDR3 DNA: TGCGCCAGCAGCTTACAACAGCATAACACAGATACGCAGTATTTT.

The chain's CDR3 is CASSVGSGMNTEAFF. Here the CDR3 DNA reads TGTGCCAGCAGCGTCGGGAGCGGCATGAACACTGAAGCTTTCTTT. The rearrangement uses TRBV9 and TRBJ1-1; no clear D. The CDR3 is 15 residues long. Per germline, CDR1 SGDLS and CDR2 YYNGEE. V lost 2 bases to trimming and J lost 0 bases, with 11 bases between them.

This clone was seen only a few times. The CDR3 here is CASSISGSAYEQYF. CDR3 nucleotide sequence: TGTGCCAGCAGCATTAGCGGGAGCGCCTACGAGCAGTACTTC. The chain joins TRBV6-5 to TRBJ2-7, with 9 bases fitting TRBD2. This CDR3 spans 14 amino acids. J lost 2 bases, V lost 6 bases, and 5 bases had no gene match. CDR1 is MNHEY, CDR2 SVGAGI, per germline.

This clone was recorded a few times. J is TRBJ1-1 and V is TRBV16, with TRBD1 matching 8 bases. V lost 2 bases to trimming and J lost 5 bases; unmatched junction nucleotides: 4. Germline values: CDR1 KGHSY, CDR2 FQNENV. CDR3 size: 14 residues. The CDR3 region is CASSQRQGTTEAFF. In DNA form, the CDR3 reads TGTGCCAGCAGCCAACGACAGGGGACGACTGAAGCTTTCTTT.

V usage is TRBV11-2 and J usage is TRBJ1-6, with 8 nucleotides matching TRBD1. The CDR3 has 14 amino acids. V lost 5 bases, J lost 9 bases, and 6 bases stayed unmatched. Germline CDR1 and CDR2: SGHAT and FQNNGV. CDR3: CASSLQGAVSPLHF. The CDR3 bases are TGTGCCAGCAGCCTCCAGGGGGCTGTTTCACCCCTCCACTTT.

This clone has a handful of counts. The genes are TRBV6-5 and TRBJ2-7; D is uncertain. Between the trimmed V and J ends, which lost 6 bases and 0 bases, there was a span of 6 bases. Germline V CDR1 and CDR2: MNHEY, SVGAGI. This CDR3 comprises 12 residues. CDR3 protein: CASRGTSYEQYF. DNA for the CDR3: TGTGCCAGCAGGGGCACCTCCTACGAGCAGTACTTC.

This clone was picked up a small number of times. V gene TRBV27 combines with J gene TRBJ1-1; D not resolved. This CDR3 region has 13 residues. The V end was cut by 6 bases, the J end by 1 base, with 9 bases between. From germline, CDR1 is MNHEY and CDR2 SMNVEV (reference sequence). The CDR3 DNA follows: TGTGCCAGCAGGACTCCTGAGAACACTGAAGCTTTCTTT. It encodes CASRTPENTEAFF.

This sequence joins TRBV5-3 and TRBJ1-2; TRBD1 agrees at 7 bases. TRBV5-3 is an ORF; its function is uncertain. J was trimmed by 8 bases and V by 0 bases; bases with no gene match: 4. This CDR3 region has 13 residues. CDR3 sequence: CARSLATGLGYTF. CDR3 in DNA: TGTGCCAGAAGCTTGGCGACAGGGCTAGGCTACACCTTC.

The J gene is TRBJ2-3, the V gene TRBV6-5; D is possibly TRBD2 (6 bases). CDR1 is MNHEY, CDR2 SVGAGI, per germline. The CDR3 sequence is 15 residues long. Trimming left V 6 bases short and J 0 bases short, with 13 bases between. In DNA form, the CDR3 reads TGTGCCAGCAGCGAATGGGGGGATAGCACAGATACGCAGTATTTT. Protein product: CASSEWGDSTDTQYF.

The V and J genes are TRBV6-1 and TRBJ2-7, with a weak D call TRBD1 (5 bases). This CDR3 is built from 12 residues. Germline V gene lookup returns CDR1 MNHNS and CDR2 SASEGT. The V and J ends lost 5 bases and 5 bases respectively, with 10 bases between them. CDR3 bases: TGTGCCAGCAGTAGCTCAGGGAACGAGCAGTACTTC. It yields the protein CASSSSGNEQYF.

This chain uses TRBV28 with TRBJ2-5; 7 nucleotides agree with TRBD1. V shed 5 bases and J 0 bases; nucleotides not matched to a gene: 3. Germline V gives CDR1 MDHEN, CDR2 SYDVKM. This CDR3 is built from 14 residues. CDR3 coding DNA: TGTGCCAGCAGTCCTACAGGGGACCAAGAGACCCAGTACTTC. Its protein is CASSPTGDQETQYF.

This chain uses TRBV28 with TRBJ1-2; D remains unclear. The V gene lost 1 base and the J gene lost 5 bases, with 14 bases spanning the gap. The CDR3 contains 15 residues. The germline CDR1 and CDR2 sequences are MDHEN and SYDVKM. The CDR3 loop is CASSLLTGFDYGYTF. DNA of the CDR3: TGTGCCAGCAGTTTATTGACCGGGTTTGATTATGGCTACACCTTC.

The chain uses TRBV4-1 and TRBJ2-7; 8 bases match TRBD1. The CDR3 loop spans 20 amino acids. Germline V CDR1 and CDR2: MGHRA, YSYEKL. V gave up 4 bases and J gave up 2 bases; unmatched junction bases: 22. CDR3 in amino acids: CASSPLGRGGTGGHTYEQYF. As DNA, the CDR3 is TGCGCCAGCAGCCCCCTCGGGCGGGGCGGGACAGGAGGGCACACCTACGAGCAGTACTTC.

V and J are TRBV6-5 and TRBJ1-2; D perhaps matches TRBD1 (6 bases). The V gene's germline CDR1 is MNHEY and CDR2 SVGAGI. The CDR3 runs 13 residues. V gave up 5 bases and J gave up 4 bases, with 11 bases separating them. Here the CDR3 reads CASSLQGLYGYTF. CDR3 DNA sequence: TGTGCCAGCAGTCTTCAGGGGCTCTATGGCTACACCTTC.

This clone is a singleton in its sample. The chain recombines TRBV6-1 with TRBJ2-7; D call uncertain. CDR1 and CDR2 (germline): MNHNS, SASEGT. Trimming removed 3 bases from V and 2 bases from J, with 11 bases in between. This CDR3 is 14 amino acids long. The CDR3 spells CASSDVSLTYEQYF. The CDR3 nucleotides read TGTGCCAGCAGTGATGTGAGCCTAACCTACGAGCAGTACTTC.

Only one count was recorded for this clone. The rearrangement uses TRBV6-5 and TRBJ1-2, with D unresolved. Germline V gene sequence: CDR1 MNHEY, CDR2 SVGAGI. The CDR3 runs to 14 residues. Trimming removed 2 bases from V and 1 base from J, with 8 bases in between. The CDR3 region has the DNA TGTGCCAGCAGTTACCGGGATATTAACTATGGCTACACCTTC. It encodes CASSYRDINYGYTF.

The J gene is TRBJ2-7, the V gene TRBV9, with 9 bases fitting TRBD1. This CDR3 has 14 residues. Germline trimming cut 2 bases from V and 4 bases from J; bases unmatched to any gene: 4. Germline V lookup: CDR1 SGDLS, CDR2 YYNGEE. DNA for the CDR3: TGTGCCAGCAGCGTCGGGACAGGGTGGTACGAGCAGTACTTC. Its translation: CASSVGTGWYEQYF.

The sample holds one count of this clone. The J gene is TRBJ2-3, the V gene TRBV9, with 13 bases matching TRBD2. Germline-derived CDR1 and CDR2 are SGDLS and YYNGEE. Trimming took 1 base from V and 6 from J; bases not matched to a gene: 8. The CDR3 has 17 residues. CDR3 protein: CASSVWELAGGTDTQYF. The DNA of the CDR3 is TGTGCCAGCAGCGTATGGGAACTAGCGGGGGGGACCGATACGCAGTATTTT.

Only one count was recorded for this clone. V gene TRBV7-6 combines with J gene TRBJ1-2; TRBD1 might be the D (5 bases). From germline, CDR1 is SGHVS and CDR2 FNYEAQ. This CDR3 has 17 amino acids. Between the trimmed V and J ends, which lost 1 base and 0 bases, there was a span of 15 bases. The CDR3 loop reads CASSLELGGVANYGYTF. The CDR3 nucleotides are TGTGCCAGCAGCTTAGAATTGGGGGGAGTCGCTAACTATGGCTACACCTTC.

This chain joins TRBV14 and TRBJ2-5, with D possibly TRBD1 on 6 matching bases. This CDR3 contains 14 residues. V lost 1 base to trimming and J lost 5 bases, with 11 bases between them. Germline CDR1 is SGHDN and CDR2 is FVKESK. The CDR3 nucleotides read TGTGCCAGCAGCCAAGGTACAGGGCTGGAGACCCAGTACTTC. Protein product: CASSQGTGLETQYF.